Below, one TCR beta chain is given with its context. Original data processing: Researchers report that nucleated cell counts were estimated from reference gene primer amplification. Sequencing used immunoSEQ multiplex PCR; TCRdb keeps in-frame clones, though not all of them. V, J and clone size are taken as reported in that table, and D and trimming were inferred from the DNA itself. The sample gives around 120,000 clones, about 92% of which show up once; roughly 5% is in the top ten. The junction had 8 bases not matched to a gene; V was cut back by 2 bases and J by 6 bases. This CDR3 has 15 amino acids. The germline V gene has CDR1 SGHDT and CDR2 YYEEEE. Seattle's cohort entered during active infection and was followed longitudinally. The record originates from a study of blood T cell repertoires in COVID-19. Looking at the study overall: Samples of COVID-19 (acute and convalescent) were obtained from the United States, Italy and Spain.

This sequence joins TRBV5-6 and TRBJ2-7, with 10 bases identical to TRBD1. The clonotype comes from a man in his sixties with COVID-19, enrolled during active disease. The sample was peripheral blood. CDR3: CASSFGTGVFLEQYF. The CDR3 DNA reads as TGTGCCAGCAGCTTTGGGACAGGGGTCTTCCTCGAGCAGTACTTC.